A selection of T cell receptor beta chains follows, all from one sample in a study of blood T cell repertoires in COVID-19. Profiling relied on immunoSEQ multiplex PCR, and the TCRdb table lists in-frame clones only, not all of them. The sample consists of 150,000 to 200,000 clones, over 80% of them appearing once. The sequenced material came from PBMCs or T cells enriched from blood (not recorded which). These receptors came from an older woman who had recovered from COVID-19. Each CDR3 is given with its conserved first and last residue. A D gene is named only where the DNA matches it firmly. Part of the rows lack a size; the others show once, few, many or a class for expanded clones.

cdr3_aa: CASSLGQNSGNTIYF
cdr3_nt: TGTGCCAGCAGCTTAGGCCAGAACTCTGGAAACACCATATATTTT
d_call: .
v_call: TRBV7-6
clone_size: .
j_call: TRBJ1-3

cdr3_aa: CASSQHDRQETQYF
cdr3_nt: TGTGCCAGTAGTCAACACGACAGGCAAGAGACCCAGTACTTC
d_call: .
v_call: TRBV19
clone_size: .
j_call: TRBJ2-5

cdr3_aa: CASSLGPDLYNEQFF
cdr3_nt: TGTGCCAGCAGCTTAGGTCCTGACTTATACAATGAGCAGTTCTTC
d_call: .
v_call: TRBV7-8
clone_size: .
j_call: TRBJ2-1

cdr3_aa: CASSQDGLAGTYYGYTF
cdr3_nt: TGTGCCAGCAGCCAAGATGGACTGGCAGGGACTTACTATGGCTACACCTTC
d_call: .
v_call: TRBV14
clone_size: few
j_call: TRBJ1-2

cdr3_aa: CASTRTVRTDTQYF
cdr3_nt: TGTGCCAGCACCCGAACTGTACGCACAGATACGCAGTATTTT
d_call: .
v_call: TRBV7-8
clone_size: once
j_call: TRBJ2-3

cdr3_aa: CASSPSLHQPQHF
cdr3_nt: TGTGCCAGCTCACCTTCCCTTCATCAGCCCCAGCATTTT
d_call: .
v_call: TRBV18
clone_size: once
j_call: TRBJ1-5

cdr3_aa: CSVVEGGTFNEKLFF
cdr3_nt: TGCAGCGTTGTGGAGGGGGGGACCTTCAATGAAAAACTGTTTTTT
d_call: .
v_call: TRBV29-1
clone_size: .
j_call: TRBJ1-4

cdr3_aa: CASSLTGETSYGYTF
cdr3_nt: TGCGCCAGCAGTCTAACAGGGGAGACATCCTATGGCTACACCTTC
d_call: TRBD1
v_call: TRBV10-1
clone_size: .
j_call: TRBJ1-2

cdr3_aa: CSVRQGGNIQYF
cdr3_nt: TGCAGCGTTCGACAGGGGGGAAACATTCAGTACTTC
d_call: TRBD1
v_call: TRBV29-1
clone_size: .
j_call: TRBJ2-4

cdr3_aa: CASSPSSYGYTF
cdr3_nt: TGTGCCAGCAGCCCTAGTTCTTATGGCTACACCTTC
d_call: .
v_call: TRBV3-1/TRBV3-2
clone_size: .
j_call: TRBJ1-2

cdr3_aa: CASSLLGADKNIQYF
cdr3_nt: TGTGCCAGCAGTTTACTGGGGGCGGACAAAAACATTCAGTACTTC
d_call: .
v_call: TRBV27
clone_size: .
j_call: TRBJ2-4

cdr3_aa: CASSLTASNQPQHF
cdr3_nt: TGTGCCAGCAGTTTGACAGCAAGCAATCAGCCCCAGCATTTT
d_call: .
v_call: TRBV6-5
clone_size: .
j_call: TRBJ1-5

cdr3_aa: CASRTGDYGYTF
cdr3_nt: TGTGCCAGCAGGACAGGGGATTATGGCTACACCTTC
d_call: TRBD1
v_call: TRBV6-5
clone_size: .
j_call: TRBJ1-2

cdr3_aa: CASSEVQGFRSPLHF
cdr3_nt: TGTGCCAGCAGTGAGGTTCAGGGATTTCGTTCACCCCTCCACTTT
d_call: .
v_call: TRBV2
clone_size: few
j_call: TRBJ1-6

cdr3_aa: CASSKEERGYPYVKNIQYF
cdr3_nt: TGTGCCAGCAGCAAAGAAGAGCGGGGGTACCCCTACGTCAAAAACATTCAGTACTTC
d_call: .
v_call: TRBV21-1
clone_size: .
j_call: TRBJ2-4

cdr3_aa: CASSLGRTYEQYF
cdr3_nt: TGTGCCAGCAGCTTAGGCAGAACCTACGAGCAGTACTTC
d_call: .
v_call: TRBV11-1
clone_size: .
j_call: TRBJ2-7

cdr3_aa: CASSATRSRLSNQPQHF
cdr3_nt: TGTGCCAGCAGCGCTACCCGATCGCGTTTGAGCAATCAGCCCCAGCATTTT
d_call: .
v_call: TRBV7-2
clone_size: .
j_call: TRBJ1-5

cdr3_aa: CASSWGTGGYTF
cdr3_nt: TGTGCCAGCAGCTGGGGAACAGGGGGCTACACCTTC
d_call: .
v_call: TRBV3-1/TRBV3-2
clone_size: .
j_call: TRBJ1-2

cdr3_aa: CASSLGNSLYNEQFF
cdr3_nt: TGCGCCAGCAGCTTGGGTAACAGTCTCTACAATGAGCAGTTCTTC
d_call: .
v_call: TRBV5-1
clone_size: .
j_call: TRBJ2-1

cdr3_aa: CASSGASYEQYF
cdr3_nt: TGCGCCAGCAGTGGAGCTTCATACGAGCAGTACTTC
d_call: .
v_call: TRBV10-1
clone_size: .
j_call: TRBJ2-7

cdr3_aa: CGSFWGPTEAFF
cdr3_nt: TGTGGCAGCTTCTGGGGCCCCACTGAAGCTTTCTTT
d_call: .
v_call: TRBV2
clone_size: .
j_call: TRBJ1-1

cdr3_aa: CASSFFGGNAEAFF
cdr3_nt: TGCGCCAGCAGCTTCTTTGGAGGAAACGCTGAAGCTTTCTTT
d_call: .
v_call: TRBV5-1
clone_size: .
j_call: TRBJ1-1

cdr3_aa: CASSSDSLGQPQHF
cdr3_nt: TGTGCCAGCAGTTCAGACAGCTTAGGTCAGCCCCAGCATTTT
d_call: .
v_call: TRBV28
clone_size: .
j_call: TRBJ1-5